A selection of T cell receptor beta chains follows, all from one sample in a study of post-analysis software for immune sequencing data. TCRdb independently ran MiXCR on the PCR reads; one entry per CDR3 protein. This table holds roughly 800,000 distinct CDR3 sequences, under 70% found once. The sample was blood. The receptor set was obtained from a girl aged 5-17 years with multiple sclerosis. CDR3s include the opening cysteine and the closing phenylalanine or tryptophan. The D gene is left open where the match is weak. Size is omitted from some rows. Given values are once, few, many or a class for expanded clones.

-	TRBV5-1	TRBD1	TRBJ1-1	TGCGCCAGCAGCCCAGGACAGGGCCTGGGTGGTGGCACTGAAGCTTTCTTT	CASSPGQGLGGGTEAFF
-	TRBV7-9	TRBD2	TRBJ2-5	TGTGCCAGCAGCTTAGAGGGTAGCGGGACTCAAGAGACCCAGTACTTC	CASSLEGSGTQETQYF
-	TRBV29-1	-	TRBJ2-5	TGCAGCGTTGGGACCCAGTACTTC	CSVGTQYF
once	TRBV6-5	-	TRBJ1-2	TGTGCCAGCCTGAGTGGGGACCCCGCCGCTGATGGCTACACCTTC	CASLSGDPAADGYTF
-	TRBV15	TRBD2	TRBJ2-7	TGTGCCACCAGCAGGGATACTAGCGGGGGGCGGGTCTACGAGCAGTACTTC	CATSRDTSGGRVYEQYF
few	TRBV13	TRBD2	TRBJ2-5	TGTGCCAGCAGCACGACTAGCTTTCAAGAGACCCAGTACTTC	CASSTTSFQETQYF
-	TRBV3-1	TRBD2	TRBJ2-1	TGTGCCAGCAGCCAAGGACTAGCGGGAGGGTCAGATGAGCAGTTCTTC	CASSQGLAGGSDEQFF
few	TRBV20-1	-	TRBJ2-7	TGCAGTGCTAGAGATATCAGGACAGAGGTTTTGGGCGAGCAGTACTTC	CSARDIRTEVLGEQYF
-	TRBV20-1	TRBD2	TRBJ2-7	TGCAGTGCTAGGCCCCTCTCTAGCGGGAGGGGCGAGCAGTACTTC	CSARPLSSGRGEQYF
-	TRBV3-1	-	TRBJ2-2	TGTGCCAGCAGCCAAGAGTGGACCGGGGAGCTGTTTTTT	CASSQEWTGELFF
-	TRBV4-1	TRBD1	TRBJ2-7	TGCGCCAGCAGCCAAAAGGGGGCTGAGCCTTACGAGCAGTACTTC	CASSQKGAEPYEQYF
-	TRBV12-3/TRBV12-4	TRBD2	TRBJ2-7	TGTGCCAGCAGACCTACTAGCGGGAATGCCTACGAGCAGTACTTC	CASRPTSGNAYEQYF
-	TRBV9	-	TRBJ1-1	TGTGCCAGCAGCGCGACCCCGCAATTCAACACTGAAGCTTTCTTT	CASSATPQFNTEAFF
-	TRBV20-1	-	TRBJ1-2	TGCAGTGCCTCCGGGGTCTATGGCTACACCTTC	CSASGVYGYTF
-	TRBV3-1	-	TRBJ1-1	TGTGCCAGCAGCCGTAAGATATTGAACACTGAAGCTTTCTTT	CASSRKILNTEAFF
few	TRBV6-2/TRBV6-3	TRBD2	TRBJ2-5	TGTGCCAGCAGTTACCAACTAGCGGGGGATGGTGGGGAGACCCAGTACTTC	CASSYQLAGDGGETQYF
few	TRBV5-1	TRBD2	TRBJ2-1	TGCGCCAGCAGCCTCTACTCTAGCGGAAGCTCCTACAATGAGCAGTTCTTC	CASSLYSSGSSYNEQFF
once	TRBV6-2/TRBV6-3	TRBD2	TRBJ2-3	TGTGCCAGCAGCAAAACCTTACCGGGACTAGCGGGAGAAGATACGCAGTATTTT	CASSKTLPGLAGEDTQYF
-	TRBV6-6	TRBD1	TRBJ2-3	TGTGCCAGCAGTGACAGGGGTAGCACAGATACGCAGTATTTT	CASSDRGSTDTQYF
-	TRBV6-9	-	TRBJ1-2	TGTGCCAGCAGTTGTAGTCAGAAAAATGGCTACACCTTC	CASSCSQKNGYTF
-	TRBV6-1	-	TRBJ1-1	TGTGCCAGCAGTGAATCTCTGAACACTGAAGCTTTCTTT	CASSESLNTEAFF
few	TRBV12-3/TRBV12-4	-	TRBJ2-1	TGTGCCAGCAGTTTCCGCCAGGAATACAATGAGCAGTTCTTC	CASSFRQEYNEQFF
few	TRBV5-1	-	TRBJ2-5	TGCGCCAGCAGCTTGGCCGGGGTTCAAATACAAGAGACCCAGTACTTC	CASSLAGVQIQETQYF
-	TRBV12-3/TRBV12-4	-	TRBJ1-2	TGTGCCAGCAGTTTATCGGGTCCCTATGGCTACACCTTC	CASSLSGPYGYTF
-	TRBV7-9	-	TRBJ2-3	TGTGCCAGCAGGTTCGTGGGCACAGATACGCAGTATTTT	CASRFVGTDTQYF
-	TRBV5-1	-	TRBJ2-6	TGCGCCAGCAGCGTCGAGGGACTCCTGACTTTC	CASSVEGLLTF
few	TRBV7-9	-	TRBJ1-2	TGTGCCAGCAGCCCCGAGGTCGATGGCTACACCTTC	CASSPEVDGYTF
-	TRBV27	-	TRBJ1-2	TGTGCCAGCAGTCCCGCCCACGGAACGGTCTATGGCTACACCTTC	CASSPAHGTVYGYTF
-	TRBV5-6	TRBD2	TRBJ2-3	TGTGCCAGCAGCATCAGACTAGCGGGAGGAGATACGCAGTATTTT	CASSIRLAGGDTQYF
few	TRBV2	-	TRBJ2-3	TGTGCCATCCCACGGGAGACAGATACGCAGTATTTT	CAIPRETDTQYF
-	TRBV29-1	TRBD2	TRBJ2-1	TGCAGCGTTCGGCTAGCGGCCTTGATCAATGAGCAGTTCTTC	CSVRLAALINEQFF
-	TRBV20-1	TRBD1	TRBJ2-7	TGCAGTGCTAGAGCCCAAGGACAGGGGGTTGGCCAGCCCCAGTACTTC	CSARAQGQGVGQPQYF
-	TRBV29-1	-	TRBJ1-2	TGCAGCGTGGGAACAGATTCCTATGGCTACACCTTC	CSVGTDSYGYTF
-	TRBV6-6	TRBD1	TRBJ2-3	TGTGCCAGCGGCGACAGGGGTTGGGGCACAGATACGCAGTATTTT	CASGDRGWGTDTQYF
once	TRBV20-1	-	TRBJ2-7	TGCAGTGCTAGAGATCCTAAAAAGGTTTACGAGCAGTACTTC	CSARDPKKVYEQYF
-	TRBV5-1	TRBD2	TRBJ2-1	TGCGCCAGCAGCCCCGGGACTAGCGGGAGTCTCTACAATGAGCAGTTCTTC	CASSPGTSGSLYNEQFF
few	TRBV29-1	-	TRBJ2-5	TGCAGCGTCAGCTCGGGTCAAGAGACCCAGTACTTC	CSVSSGQETQYF